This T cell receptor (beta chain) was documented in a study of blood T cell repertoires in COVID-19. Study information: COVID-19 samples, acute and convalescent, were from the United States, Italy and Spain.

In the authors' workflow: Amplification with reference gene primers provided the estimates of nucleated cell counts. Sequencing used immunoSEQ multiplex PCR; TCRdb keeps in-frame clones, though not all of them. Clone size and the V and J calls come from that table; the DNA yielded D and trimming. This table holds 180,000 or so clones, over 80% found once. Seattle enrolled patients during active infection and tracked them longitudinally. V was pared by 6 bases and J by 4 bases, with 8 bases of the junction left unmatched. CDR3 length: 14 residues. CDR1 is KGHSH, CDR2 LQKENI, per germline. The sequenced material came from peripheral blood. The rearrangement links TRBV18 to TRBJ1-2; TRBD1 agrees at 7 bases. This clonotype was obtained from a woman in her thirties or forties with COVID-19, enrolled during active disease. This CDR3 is CASSEQGQSYGYTF. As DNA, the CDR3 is TGTGCCAGCTCGGAGCAGGGACAGAGCTATGGCTACACCTTC.